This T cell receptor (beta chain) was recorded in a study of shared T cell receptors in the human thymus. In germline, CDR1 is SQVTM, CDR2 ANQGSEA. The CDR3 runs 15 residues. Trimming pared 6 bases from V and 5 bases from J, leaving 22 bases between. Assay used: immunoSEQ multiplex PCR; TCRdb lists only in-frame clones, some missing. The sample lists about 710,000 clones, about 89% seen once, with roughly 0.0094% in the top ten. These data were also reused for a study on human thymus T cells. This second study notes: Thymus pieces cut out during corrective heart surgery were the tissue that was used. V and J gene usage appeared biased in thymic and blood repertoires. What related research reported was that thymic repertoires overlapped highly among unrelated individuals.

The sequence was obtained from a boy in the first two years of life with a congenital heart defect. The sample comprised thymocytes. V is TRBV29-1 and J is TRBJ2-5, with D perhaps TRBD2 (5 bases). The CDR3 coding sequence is TGCAGCGTCAGGAGGCCTAGCAAAGTCTTGGAGACCCAGTACTTC. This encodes CSVRRPSKVLETQYF.